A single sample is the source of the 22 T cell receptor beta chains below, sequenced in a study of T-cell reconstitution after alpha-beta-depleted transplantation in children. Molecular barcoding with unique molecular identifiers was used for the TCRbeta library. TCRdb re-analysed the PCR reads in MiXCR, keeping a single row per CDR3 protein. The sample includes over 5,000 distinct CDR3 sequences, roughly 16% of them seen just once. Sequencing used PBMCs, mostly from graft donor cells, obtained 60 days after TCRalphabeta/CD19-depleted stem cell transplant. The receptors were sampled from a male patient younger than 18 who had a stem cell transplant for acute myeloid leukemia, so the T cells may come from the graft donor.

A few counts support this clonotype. The CDR3 loop reads CASSLQGAGEKLFF. The CDR3 bases are TGCGCCAGCAGCTTACAAGGGGCCGGTGAAAAACTGTTTTTT. This chain uses TRBV5-1 with TRBJ1-4; a possible D gene is TRBD1 (5 bases). The CDR3 spans 14 residues. Trimming removed 2 bases at V and 7 bases at J, with 12 bases between. Germline-derived CDR1 and CDR2 are SGHRS and YFSETQ.

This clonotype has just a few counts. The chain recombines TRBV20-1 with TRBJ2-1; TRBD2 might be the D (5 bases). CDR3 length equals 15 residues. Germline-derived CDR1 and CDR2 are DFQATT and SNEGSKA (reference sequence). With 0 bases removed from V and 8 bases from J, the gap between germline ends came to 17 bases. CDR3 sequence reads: CSARDTIGKVHEQFF. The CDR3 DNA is TGCAGTGCTAGAGACACGATCGGGAAAGTCCATGAGCAGTTCTTC.

The CDR3 reads CASSPLGRDRNEQFF. In DNA form, the CDR3 reads TGTGCCAGCAGCCCCTTGGGGCGGGACAGGAATGAGCAGTTCTTC. V usage is TRBV4-2 and J usage is TRBJ2-1, with TRBD1 matching 8 bases. The CDR3 totals 15 residues. The V and J ends lost 4 bases and 7 bases, in that order; junction bases with no gene match: 9. Germline V lookup: CDR1 LGHNA, CDR2 YNFKEQ.

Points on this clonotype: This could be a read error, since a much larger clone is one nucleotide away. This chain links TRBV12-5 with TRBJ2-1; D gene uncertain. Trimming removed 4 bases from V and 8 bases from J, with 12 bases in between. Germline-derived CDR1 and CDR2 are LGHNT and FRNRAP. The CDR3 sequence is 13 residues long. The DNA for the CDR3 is TGTGCTAGTGGTTGTAGGGTTACCGATGAGCAGTTCTTC. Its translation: CASGCRVTDEQFF.

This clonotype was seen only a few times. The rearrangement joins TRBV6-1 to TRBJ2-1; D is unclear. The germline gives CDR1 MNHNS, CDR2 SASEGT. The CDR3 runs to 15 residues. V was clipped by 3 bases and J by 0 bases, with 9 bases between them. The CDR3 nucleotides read TGTGCCAGCAGTGAGGTCCTTAGCTCCTACAATGAGCAGTTCTTC. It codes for CASSEVLSSYNEQFF.

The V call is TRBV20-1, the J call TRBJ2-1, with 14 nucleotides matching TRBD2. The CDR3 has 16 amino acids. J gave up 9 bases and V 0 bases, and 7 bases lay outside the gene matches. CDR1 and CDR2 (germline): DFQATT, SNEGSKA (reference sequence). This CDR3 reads CSARDQTSGRASEQFF. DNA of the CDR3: TGCAGTGCTAGAGATCAGACTAGCGGGAGGGCCAGTGAGCAGTTCTTC.

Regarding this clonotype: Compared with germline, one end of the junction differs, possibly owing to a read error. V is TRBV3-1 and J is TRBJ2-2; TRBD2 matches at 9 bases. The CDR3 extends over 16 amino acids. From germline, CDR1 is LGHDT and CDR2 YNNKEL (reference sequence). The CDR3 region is CASSQILAGSTVELFF. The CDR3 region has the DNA TGTGCCAGCAGCCAAATCCTAGCGGGATCCACCGTGGAGCTGTTTTTT.

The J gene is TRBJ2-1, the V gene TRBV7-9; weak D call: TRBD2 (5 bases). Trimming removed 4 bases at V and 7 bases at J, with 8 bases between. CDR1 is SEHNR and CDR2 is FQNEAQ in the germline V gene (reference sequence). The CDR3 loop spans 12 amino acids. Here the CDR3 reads CASSSGLNEQFF. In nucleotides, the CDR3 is TGTGCCAGCAGCTCTGGACTGAATGAGCAGTTCTTC.

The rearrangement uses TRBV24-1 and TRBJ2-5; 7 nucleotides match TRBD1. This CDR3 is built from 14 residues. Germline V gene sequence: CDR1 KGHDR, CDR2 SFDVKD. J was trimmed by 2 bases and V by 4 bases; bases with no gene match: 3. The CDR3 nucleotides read TGTGCCACCAGTGACCAGGGGGAACAAGAGACCCAGTACTTC. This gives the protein CATSDQGEQETQYF.

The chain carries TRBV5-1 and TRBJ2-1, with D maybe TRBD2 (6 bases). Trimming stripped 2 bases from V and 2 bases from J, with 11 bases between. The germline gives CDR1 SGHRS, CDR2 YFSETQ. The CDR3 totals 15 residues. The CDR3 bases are TGCGCCAGCAGCTTTAGGGCGGGGCCCTACAATGAGCAGTTCTTC. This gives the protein CASSFRAGPYNEQFF.

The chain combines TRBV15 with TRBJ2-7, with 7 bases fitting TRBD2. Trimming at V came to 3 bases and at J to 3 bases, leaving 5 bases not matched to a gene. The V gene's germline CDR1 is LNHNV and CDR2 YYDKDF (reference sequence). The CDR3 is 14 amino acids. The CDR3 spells CATSSGGSSYEQYF. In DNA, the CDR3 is TGTGCCACCAGCAGTGGCGGGAGCAGCTACGAGCAGTACTTC.

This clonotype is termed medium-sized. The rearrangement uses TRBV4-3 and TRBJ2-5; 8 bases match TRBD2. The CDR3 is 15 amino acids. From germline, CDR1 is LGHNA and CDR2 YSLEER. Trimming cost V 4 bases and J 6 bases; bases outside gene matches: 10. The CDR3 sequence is CASSRTPAGDKTQYF. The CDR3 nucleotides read TGCGCCAGCAGCCGAACCCCAGCGGGGGATAAGACCCAGTACTTC.

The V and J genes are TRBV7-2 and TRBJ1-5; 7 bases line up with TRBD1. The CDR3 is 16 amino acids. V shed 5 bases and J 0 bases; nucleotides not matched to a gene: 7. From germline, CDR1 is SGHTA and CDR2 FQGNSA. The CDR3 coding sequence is TGTGCCAGCAGCCGAGGCGGGACAGTTAGCAATCAGCCCCAGCATTTT. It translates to CASSRGGTVSNQPQHF.

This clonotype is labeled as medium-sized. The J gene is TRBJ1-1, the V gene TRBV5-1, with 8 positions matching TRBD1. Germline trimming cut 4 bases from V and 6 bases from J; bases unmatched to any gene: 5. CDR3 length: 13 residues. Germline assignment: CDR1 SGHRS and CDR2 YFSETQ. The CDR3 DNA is TGCGCCAGCAGCCCGGACAGGGTAGCTGAAGCTTTCTTT. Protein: CASSPDRVAEAFF.

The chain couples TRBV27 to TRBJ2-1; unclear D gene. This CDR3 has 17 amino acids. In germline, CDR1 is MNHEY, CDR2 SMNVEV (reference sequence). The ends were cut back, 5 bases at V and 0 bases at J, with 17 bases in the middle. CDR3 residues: CASSLRRVASSYNEQFF. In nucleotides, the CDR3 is TGTGCCAGCAGTCTCCGAAGGGTAGCATCCTCCTACAATGAGCAGTTCTTC.

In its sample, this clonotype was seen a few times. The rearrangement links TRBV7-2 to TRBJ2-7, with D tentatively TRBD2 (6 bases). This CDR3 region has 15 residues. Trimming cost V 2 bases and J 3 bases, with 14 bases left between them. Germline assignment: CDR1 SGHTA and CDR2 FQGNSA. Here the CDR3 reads CASSLFSSEVYEQYF. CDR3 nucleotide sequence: TGTGCCAGCAGCTTATTTTCTAGCGAGGTCTACGAGCAGTACTTC.

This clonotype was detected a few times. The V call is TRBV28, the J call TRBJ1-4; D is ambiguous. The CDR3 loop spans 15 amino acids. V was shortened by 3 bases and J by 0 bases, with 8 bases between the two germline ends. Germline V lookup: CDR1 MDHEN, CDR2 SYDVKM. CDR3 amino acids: CASSFGGPTNEKLFF. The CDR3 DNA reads TGTGCCAGCAGTTTTGGCGGGCCAACTAATGAAAAACTGTTTTTT. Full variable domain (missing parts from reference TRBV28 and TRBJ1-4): DVKVTQSSRYLVKRTGEKVFLECVQDMDHENMFWYRQDPGLGLRLIYFSYDVKMKEKGDIPEGYSVSREKKERFSLILESASTNQTSMYLCASSFGGPTNEKLFFGSGTQLSVL.

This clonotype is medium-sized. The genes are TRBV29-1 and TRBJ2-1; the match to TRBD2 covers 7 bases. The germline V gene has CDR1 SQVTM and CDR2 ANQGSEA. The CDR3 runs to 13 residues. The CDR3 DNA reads TGCAGGACTCAGCGGGAAGTCTACAATGAGCAGTTCTTC. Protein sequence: CRTQREVYNEQFF.

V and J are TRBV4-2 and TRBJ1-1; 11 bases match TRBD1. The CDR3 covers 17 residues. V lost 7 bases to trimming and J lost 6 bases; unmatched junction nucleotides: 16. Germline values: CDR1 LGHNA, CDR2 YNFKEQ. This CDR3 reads CASTLGQGVTGGAEAFF. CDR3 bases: TGTGCCAGCACCCTGGGACAGGGGGTGACCGGGGGCGCTGAAGCTTTCTTT.

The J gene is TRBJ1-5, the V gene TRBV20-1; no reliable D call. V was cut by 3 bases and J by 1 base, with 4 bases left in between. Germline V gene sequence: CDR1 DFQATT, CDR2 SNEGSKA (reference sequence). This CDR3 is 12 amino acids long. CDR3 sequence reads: CSASTSNQPQHF. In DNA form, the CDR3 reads TGCAGTGCTAGCACGAGCAATCAGCCCCAGCATTTT.

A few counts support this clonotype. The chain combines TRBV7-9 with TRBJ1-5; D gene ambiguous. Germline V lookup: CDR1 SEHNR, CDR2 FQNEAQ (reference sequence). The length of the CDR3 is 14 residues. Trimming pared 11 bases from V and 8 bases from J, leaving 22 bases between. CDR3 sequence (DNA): TGTGCCGTATCTTACGAGAACTCTGGGGAGCCCCAGCATTTT. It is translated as CAVSYENSGEPQHF.

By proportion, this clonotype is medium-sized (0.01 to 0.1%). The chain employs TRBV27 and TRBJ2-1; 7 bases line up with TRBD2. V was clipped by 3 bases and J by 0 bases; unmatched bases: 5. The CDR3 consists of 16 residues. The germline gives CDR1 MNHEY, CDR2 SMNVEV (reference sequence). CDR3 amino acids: CASSLNGGSSYNEQFF. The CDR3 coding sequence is TGTGCCAGCAGTTTGAACGGGGGGAGCTCCTACAATGAGCAGTTCTTC.